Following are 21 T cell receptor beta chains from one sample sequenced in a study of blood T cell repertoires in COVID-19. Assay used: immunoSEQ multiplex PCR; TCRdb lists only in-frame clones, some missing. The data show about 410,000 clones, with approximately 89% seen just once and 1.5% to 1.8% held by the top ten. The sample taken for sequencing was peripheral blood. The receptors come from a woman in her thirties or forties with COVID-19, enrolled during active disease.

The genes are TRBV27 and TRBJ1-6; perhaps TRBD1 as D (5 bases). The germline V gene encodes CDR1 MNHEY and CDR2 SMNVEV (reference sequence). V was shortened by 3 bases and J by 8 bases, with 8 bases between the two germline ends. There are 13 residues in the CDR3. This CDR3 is CASSFSRDSPLHF. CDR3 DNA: TGTGCCAGCAGTTTCTCCAGGGATTCACCCCTCCACTTT.

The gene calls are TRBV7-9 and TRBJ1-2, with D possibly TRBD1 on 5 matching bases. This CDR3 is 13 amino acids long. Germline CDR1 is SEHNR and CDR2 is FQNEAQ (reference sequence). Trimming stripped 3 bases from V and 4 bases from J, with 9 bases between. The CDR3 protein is CASSFGASYGYTF. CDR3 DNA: TGTGCCAGCAGCTTTGGGGCCTCCTATGGCTACACCTTC.

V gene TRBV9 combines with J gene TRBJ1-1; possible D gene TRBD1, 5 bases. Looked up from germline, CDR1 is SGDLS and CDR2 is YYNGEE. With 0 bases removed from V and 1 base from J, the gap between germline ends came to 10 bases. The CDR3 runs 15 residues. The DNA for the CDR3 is TGTGCCAGCAGCGTAGAGGGGAGGGCGAACACTGAAGCTTTCTTT. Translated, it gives CASSVEGRANTEAFF. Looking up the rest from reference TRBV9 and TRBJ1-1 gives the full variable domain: DSGVTQTPKHLITATGQRVTLRCSPRSGDLSVYWYQQSLDQGLQFLIQYYNGEERAKGNILERFSAQQFPDLHSELNLSSLELGDSALYFCASSVEGRANTEAFFGQGTRLTVV.

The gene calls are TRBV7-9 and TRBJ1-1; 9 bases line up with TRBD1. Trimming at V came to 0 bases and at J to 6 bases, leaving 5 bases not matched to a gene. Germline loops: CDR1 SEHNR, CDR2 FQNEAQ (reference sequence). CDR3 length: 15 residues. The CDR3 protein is CASSLATGGDSEAFF. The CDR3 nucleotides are TGTGCCAGCAGCTTAGCAACAGGGGGCGATTCTGAAGCTTTCTTT.

CDR3 region: CASQLNTEAFF. The DNA for the CDR3 is TGTGCCAGCCAGTTGAACACTGAAGCTTTCTTT. This chain connects TRBV12-3 or TRBV12-4 to TRBJ1-1; D not resolved. The CDR3 runs to 11 residues. V was pared by 8 bases and J by 0 bases, with 4 bases between.

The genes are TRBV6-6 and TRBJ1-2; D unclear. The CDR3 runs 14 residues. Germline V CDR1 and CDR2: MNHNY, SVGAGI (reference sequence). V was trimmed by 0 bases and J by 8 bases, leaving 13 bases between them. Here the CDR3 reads CASSYSEGLQGYTF. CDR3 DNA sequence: TGTGCCAGCAGTTACTCCGAGGGCCTGCAAGGCTACACCTTC.

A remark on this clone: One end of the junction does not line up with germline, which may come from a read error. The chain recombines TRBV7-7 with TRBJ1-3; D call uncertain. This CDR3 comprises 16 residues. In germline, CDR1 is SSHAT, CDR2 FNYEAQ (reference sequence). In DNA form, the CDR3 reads TGTGCTAGCAGCTTAAGTCCCCGCTGGCCTGGAAACACCATATATTTT. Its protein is CASSLSPRWPGNTIYF. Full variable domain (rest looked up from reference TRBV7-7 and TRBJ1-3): GAGVSQSPRYKVTKRGQDVTLRCDPISSHATLYWYQQALGQGPEFLTYFNYEAQPDKSGLPSDRFSAERPEGSISTLTIQRTEQRDSAMYRCASSLSPRWPGNTIYFGEGSWLTVV.

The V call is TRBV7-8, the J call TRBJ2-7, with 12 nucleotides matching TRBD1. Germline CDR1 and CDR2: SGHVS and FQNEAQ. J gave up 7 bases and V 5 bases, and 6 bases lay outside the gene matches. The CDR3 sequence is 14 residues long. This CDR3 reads CASSQGQGAREQYF. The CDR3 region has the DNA TGTGCCAGCAGCCAGGGACAGGGGGCGCGTGAGCAGTACTTC.

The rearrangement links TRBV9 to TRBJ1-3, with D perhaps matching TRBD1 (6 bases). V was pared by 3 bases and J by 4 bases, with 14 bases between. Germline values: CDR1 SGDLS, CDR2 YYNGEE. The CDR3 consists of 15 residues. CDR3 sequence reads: CASSAGGGGGNTIYF. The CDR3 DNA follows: TGTGCCAGCAGCGCGGGGGGCGGAGGGGGAAACACCATATATTTT.

The CDR3 protein is CASSPQRASGKVGELFF. The CDR3 nucleotides read TGTGCCAGCAGCCCCCAGAGGGCTAGCGGGAAAGTTGGGGAGCTGTTTTTT. The chain is built from TRBV7-3 and TRBJ2-2; TRBD2 aligns across 9 bases. V gave up 5 bases and J gave up 8 bases; unmatched junction bases: 15. Germline V CDR1 and CDR2: SGHTA, FQGTGA. The CDR3 is made up of 17 amino acids.

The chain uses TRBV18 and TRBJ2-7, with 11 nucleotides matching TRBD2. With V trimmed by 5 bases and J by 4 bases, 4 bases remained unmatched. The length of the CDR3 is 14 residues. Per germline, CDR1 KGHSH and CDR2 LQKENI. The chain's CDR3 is CASSTSGRYYEQYF. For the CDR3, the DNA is TGTGCCAGCTCAACTAGCGGGAGATATTACGAGCAGTACTTC.

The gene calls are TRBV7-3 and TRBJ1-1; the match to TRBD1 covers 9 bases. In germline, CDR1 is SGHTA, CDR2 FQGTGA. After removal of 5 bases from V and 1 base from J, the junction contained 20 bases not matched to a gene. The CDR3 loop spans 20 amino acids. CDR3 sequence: CASSRRISGTGTGPNTEAFF. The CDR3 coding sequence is TGTGCCAGCAGCCGAAGGATCTCCGGGACAGGGACCGGTCCGAACACTGAAGCTTTCTTT.

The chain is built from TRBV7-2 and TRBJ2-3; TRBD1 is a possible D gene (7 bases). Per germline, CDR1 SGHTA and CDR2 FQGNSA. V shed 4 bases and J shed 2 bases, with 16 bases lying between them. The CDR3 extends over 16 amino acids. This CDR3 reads CASSSAGQDYTDTQYF. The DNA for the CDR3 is TGTGCCAGCAGCTCAGCCGGACAGGACTACACAGATACGCAGTATTTT.

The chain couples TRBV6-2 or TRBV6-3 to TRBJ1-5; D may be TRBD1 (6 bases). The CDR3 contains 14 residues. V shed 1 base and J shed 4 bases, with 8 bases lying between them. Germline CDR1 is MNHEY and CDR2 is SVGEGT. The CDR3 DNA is TGTGCCAGCAGTTACTGGGACATTAATCAGCCCCAGCATTTT. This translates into CASSYWDINQPQHF.

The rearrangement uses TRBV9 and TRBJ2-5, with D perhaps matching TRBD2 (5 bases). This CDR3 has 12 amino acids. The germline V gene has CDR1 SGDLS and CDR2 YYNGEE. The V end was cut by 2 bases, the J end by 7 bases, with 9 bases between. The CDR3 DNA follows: TGTGCCAGCAGCGTTGAAGAGGGGACCCAGTACTTC. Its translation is CASSVEEGTQYF.

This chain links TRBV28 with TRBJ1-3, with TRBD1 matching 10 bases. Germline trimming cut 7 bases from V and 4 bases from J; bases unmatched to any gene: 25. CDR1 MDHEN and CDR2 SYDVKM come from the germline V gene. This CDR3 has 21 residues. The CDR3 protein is CASTHDTIPGQGIVGGNTIYF. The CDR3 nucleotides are TGTGCCAGCACCCACGATACCATACCGGGACAGGGGATCGTGGGCGGAAACACCATATATTTT. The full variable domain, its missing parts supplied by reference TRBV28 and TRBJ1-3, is DVKVTQSSRYLVKRTGEKVFLECVQDMDHENMFWYRQDPGLGLRLIYFSYDVKMKEKGDIPEGYSVSREKKERFSLILESASTNQTSMYLCASTHDTIPGQGIVGGNTIYFGEGSWLTVV.

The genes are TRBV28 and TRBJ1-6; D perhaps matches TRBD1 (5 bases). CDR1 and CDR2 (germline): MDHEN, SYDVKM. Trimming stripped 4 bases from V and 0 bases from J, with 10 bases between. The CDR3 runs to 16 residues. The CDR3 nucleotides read TGTGCCAGCAGTTACAGGACCGTCTCCTATAATTCACCCCTCCACTTT. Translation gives CASSYRTVSYNSPLHF.

CDR3 sequence (DNA): TGTGCCAGCAGCTTGCCTAGCGGAAACACCGGGGAGCTGTTTTTT. Protein: CASSLPSGNTGELFF. V usage is TRBV5-4 and J usage is TRBJ2-2, with 7 nucleotides matching TRBD2. This CDR3 has 15 residues. CDR1 is SGHNT, CDR2 YYREEE, per germline (reference sequence). V lost 1 base, J lost 2 bases, and 2 bases stayed unmatched.

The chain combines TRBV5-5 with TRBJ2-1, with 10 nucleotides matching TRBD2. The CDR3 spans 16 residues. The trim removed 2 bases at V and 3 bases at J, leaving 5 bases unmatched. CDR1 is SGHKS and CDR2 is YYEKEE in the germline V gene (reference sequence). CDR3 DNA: TGTGCCAGCAGCTTTCTAGCGGGAGAGCTCTACAATGAGCAGTTCTTC. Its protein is CASSFLAGELYNEQFF. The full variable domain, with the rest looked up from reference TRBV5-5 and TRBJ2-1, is DAGVTQSPTHLIKTRGQQVTLRCSPISGHKSVSWYQQVLGQGPQFIFQYYEKEERGRGNFPDRFSARQFPNYSSELNVNALLLGDSALYLCASSFLAGELYNEQFFGPGTRLTVL.

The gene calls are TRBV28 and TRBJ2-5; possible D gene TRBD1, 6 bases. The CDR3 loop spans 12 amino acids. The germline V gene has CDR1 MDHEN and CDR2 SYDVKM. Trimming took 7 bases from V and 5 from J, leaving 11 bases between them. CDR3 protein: CASTTGSETQYF. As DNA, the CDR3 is TGTGCCAGCACTACAGGGTCCGAGACCCAGTACTTC.

CDR3 loop: CAWAESLTEAFF. CDR3 in DNA: TGTGCCTGGGCCGAGTCTCTAACTGAAGCTTTCTTT. The rearrangement uses TRBV30 and TRBJ1-1; D not certain. The CDR3 loop spans 12 amino acids. Per the germline V gene, CDR1 is GTSNPN and CDR2 is SVGIG (reference sequence). Trimming shortened V by 5 bases and J by 5 bases, and 12 bases separated the two germline ends.